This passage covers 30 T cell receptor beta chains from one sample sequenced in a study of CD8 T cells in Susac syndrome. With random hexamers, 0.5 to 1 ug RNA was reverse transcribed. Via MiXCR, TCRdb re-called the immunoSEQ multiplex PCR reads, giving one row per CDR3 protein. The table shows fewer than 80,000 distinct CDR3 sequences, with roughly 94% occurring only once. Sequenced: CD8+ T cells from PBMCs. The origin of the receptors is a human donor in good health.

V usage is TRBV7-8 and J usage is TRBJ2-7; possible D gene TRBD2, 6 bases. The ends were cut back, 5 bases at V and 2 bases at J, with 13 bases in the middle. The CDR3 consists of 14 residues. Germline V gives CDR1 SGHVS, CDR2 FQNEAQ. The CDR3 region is CASSPGLNTYEQYF. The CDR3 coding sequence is TGTGCCAGCAGCCCGGGACTCAATACCTACGAGCAGTACTTC.

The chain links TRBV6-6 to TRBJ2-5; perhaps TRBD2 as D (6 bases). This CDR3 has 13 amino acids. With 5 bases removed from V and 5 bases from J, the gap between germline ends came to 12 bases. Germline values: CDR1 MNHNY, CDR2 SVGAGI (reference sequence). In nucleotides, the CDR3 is TGTGCCAGCAGTACTGGCGGGGCGGAGACCCAGTACTTC. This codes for CASSTGGAETQYF.

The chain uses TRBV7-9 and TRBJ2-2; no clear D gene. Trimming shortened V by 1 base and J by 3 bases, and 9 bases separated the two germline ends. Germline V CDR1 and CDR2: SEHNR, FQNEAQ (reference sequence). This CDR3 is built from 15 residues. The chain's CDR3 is CASSLESAYTGELFF. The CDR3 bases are TGTGCCAGCAGCTTAGAGAGTGCCTACACCGGGGAGCTGTTTTTT.

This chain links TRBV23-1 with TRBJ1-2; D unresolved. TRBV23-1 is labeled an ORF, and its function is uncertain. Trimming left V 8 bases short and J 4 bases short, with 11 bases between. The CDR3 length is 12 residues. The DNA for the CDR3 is TGCGCCAGCCACCGACGGATCTATGGCTACACCTTC. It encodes CASHRRIYGYTF.

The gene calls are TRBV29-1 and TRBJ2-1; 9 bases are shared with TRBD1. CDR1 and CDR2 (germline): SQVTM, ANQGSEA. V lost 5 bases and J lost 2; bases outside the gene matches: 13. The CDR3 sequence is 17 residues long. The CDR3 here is CSVRTGDHVGPYNEQFF. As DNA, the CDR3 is TGCAGCGTTCGGACAGGGGATCATGTCGGTCCCTACAATGAGCAGTTCTTC.

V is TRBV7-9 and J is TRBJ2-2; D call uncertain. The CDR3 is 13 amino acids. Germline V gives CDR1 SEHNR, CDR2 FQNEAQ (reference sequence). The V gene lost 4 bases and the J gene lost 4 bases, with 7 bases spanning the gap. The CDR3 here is CASSSYSTGELFF. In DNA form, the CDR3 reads TGTGCCAGCAGCTCCTACAGCACCGGGGAGCTGTTTTTT.

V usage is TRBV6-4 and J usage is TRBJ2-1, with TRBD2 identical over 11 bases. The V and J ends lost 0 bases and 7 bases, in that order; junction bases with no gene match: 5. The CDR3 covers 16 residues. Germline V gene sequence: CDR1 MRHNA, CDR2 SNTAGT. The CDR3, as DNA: TGTGCCAGCAGTGACTCAATAGCGGGGGGGCCGAATGAGCAGTTCTTC. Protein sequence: CASSDSIAGGPNEQFF.

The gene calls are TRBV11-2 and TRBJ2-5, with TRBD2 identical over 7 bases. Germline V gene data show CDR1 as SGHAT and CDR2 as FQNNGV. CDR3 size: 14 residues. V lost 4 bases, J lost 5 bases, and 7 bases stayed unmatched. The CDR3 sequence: CASSSPWEGETQYF. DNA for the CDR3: TGTGCCAGCAGCTCCCCTTGGGAGGGGGAGACCCAGTACTTC.

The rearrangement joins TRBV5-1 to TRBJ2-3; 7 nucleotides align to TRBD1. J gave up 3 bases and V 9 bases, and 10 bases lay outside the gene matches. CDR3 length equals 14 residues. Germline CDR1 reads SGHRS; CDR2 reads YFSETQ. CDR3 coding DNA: TGCGCCACCGCGGACAGGAGACCGACAGATACGCAGTATTTT. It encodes CATADRRPTDTQYF.

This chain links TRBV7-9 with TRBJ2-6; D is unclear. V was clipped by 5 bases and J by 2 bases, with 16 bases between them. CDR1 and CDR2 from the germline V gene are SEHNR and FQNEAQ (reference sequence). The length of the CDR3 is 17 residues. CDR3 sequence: CASSPTRTVAGANVLTF. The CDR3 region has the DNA TGTGCCAGCAGCCCCACTCGGACGGTAGCTGGGGCCAACGTCCTGACTTTC.

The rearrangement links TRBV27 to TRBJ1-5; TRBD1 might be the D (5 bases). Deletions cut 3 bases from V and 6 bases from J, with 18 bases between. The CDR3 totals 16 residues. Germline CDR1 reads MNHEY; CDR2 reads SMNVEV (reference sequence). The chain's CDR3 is CASSFVGAVGFQPQHF. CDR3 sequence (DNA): TGTGCCAGCAGTTTCGTTGGGGCAGTGGGGTTTCAGCCCCAGCATTTT.

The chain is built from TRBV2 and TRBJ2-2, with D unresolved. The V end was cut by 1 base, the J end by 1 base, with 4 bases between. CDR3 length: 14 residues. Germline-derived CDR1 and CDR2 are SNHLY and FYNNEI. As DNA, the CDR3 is TGTGCCAGCAGTGAAGATTGGAACACCGGGGAGCTGTTTTTT. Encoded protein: CASSEDWNTGELFF.

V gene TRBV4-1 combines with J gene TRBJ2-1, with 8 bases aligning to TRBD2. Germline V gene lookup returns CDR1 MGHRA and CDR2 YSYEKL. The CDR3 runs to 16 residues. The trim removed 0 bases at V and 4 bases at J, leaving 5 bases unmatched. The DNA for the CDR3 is TGCGCCAGCAGCCAAGAGGGGAGCGGGAGTTACAATGAGCAGTTCTTC. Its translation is CASSQEGSGSYNEQFF.

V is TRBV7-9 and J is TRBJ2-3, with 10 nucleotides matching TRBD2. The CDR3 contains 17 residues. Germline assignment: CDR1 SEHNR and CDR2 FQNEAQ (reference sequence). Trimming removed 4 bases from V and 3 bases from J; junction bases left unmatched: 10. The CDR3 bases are TGTGCCAGCAGCTCTACCCTGCTAGCGGGGGTGACAGATACGCAGTATTTT. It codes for CASSSTLLAGVTDTQYF. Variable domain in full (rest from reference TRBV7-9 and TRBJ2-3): DTGVSQNPRHKITKRGQNVTFRCDPISEHNRLYWYRQTLGQGPEFLTYFQNEAQLEKSRLLSDRFSAERPKGSFSTLEIQRTEQGDSAMYLCASSSTLLAGVTDTQYFGPGTRLTVL.

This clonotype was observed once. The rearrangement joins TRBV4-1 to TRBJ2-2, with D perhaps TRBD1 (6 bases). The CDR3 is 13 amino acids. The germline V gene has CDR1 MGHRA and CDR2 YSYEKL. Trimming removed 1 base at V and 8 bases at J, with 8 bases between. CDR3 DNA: TGCGCCAGCAGCCAAGTGGGGGCAGGGGAGCTGTTTTTT. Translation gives CASSQVGAGELFF.

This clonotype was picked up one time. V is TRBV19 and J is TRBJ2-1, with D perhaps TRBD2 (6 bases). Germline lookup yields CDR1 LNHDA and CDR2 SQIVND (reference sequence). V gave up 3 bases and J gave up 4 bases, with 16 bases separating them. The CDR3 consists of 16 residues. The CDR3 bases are TGTGCCAGTAGTATCGGGAGAAGGACACGGTACAATGAGCAGTTCTTC. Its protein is CASSIGRRTRYNEQFF.

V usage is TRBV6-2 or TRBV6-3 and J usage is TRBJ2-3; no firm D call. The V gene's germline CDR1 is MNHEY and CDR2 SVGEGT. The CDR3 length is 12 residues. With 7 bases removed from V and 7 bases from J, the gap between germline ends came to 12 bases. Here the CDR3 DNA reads TGTGCCAGCACCTCCCAGAGGAATACGCAGTATTTT. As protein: CASTSQRNTQYF.

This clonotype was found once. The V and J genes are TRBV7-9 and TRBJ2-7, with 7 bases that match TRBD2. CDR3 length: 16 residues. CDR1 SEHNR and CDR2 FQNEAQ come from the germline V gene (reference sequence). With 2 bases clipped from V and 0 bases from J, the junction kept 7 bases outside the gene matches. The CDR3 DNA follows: TGTGCCAGCAGCTTACGCGTACGGGGGGTCTCCTACGAGCAGTACTTC. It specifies CASSLRVRGVSYEQYF.

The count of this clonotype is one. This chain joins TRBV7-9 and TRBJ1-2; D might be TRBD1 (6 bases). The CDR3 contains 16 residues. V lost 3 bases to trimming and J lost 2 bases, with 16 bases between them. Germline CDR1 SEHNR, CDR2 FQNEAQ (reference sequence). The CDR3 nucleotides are TGTGCCAGCAGCTTCCTCCACAGGGATGGGAACTATGGCTACACCTTC. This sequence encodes CASSFLHRDGNYGYTF.

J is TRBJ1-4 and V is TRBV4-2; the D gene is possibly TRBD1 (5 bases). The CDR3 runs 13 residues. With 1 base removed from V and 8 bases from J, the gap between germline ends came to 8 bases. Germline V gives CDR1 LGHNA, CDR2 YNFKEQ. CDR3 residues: CASSQGGEEKLFF. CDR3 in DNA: TGTGCCAGCAGCCAAGGGGGCGAGGAAAAACTGTTTTTT.

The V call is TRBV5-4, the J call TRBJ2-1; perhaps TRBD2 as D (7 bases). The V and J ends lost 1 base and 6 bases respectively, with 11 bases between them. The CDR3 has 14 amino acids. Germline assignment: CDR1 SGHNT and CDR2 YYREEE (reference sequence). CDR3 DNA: TGTGCCAGCAGCTTGTGGGGGGGCGGCAATGAGCAGTTCTTC. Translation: CASSLWGGGNEQFF.

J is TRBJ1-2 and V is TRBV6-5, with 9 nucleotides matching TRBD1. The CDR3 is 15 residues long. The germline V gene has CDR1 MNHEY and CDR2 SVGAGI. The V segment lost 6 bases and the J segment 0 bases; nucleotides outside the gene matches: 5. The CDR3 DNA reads TGTGCCAGCAGAAAACGGACAGGGGCTAACTATGGCTACACCTTC. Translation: CASRKRTGANYGYTF.

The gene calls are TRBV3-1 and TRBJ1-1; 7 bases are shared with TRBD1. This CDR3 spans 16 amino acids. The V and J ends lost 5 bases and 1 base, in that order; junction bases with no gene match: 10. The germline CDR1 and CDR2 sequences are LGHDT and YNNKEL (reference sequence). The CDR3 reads CASSSQQGSTNTEAFF. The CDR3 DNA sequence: TGTGCCAGCAGCTCCCAACAGGGGTCGACGAACACTGAAGCTTTCTTT.

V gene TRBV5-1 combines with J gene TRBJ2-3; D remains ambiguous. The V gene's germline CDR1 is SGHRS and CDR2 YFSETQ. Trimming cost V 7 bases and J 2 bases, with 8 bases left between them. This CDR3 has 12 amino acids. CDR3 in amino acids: CASRLVTDTQYF. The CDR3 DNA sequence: TGCGCCAGCCGATTAGTCACAGATACGCAGTATTTT.

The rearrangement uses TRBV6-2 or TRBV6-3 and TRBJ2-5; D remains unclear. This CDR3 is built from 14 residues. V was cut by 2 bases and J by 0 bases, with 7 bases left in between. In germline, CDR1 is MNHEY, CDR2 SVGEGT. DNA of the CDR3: TGTGCCAGCAGTTACCGAGCCGACCAAGAGACCCAGTACTTC. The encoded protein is CASSYRADQETQYF.

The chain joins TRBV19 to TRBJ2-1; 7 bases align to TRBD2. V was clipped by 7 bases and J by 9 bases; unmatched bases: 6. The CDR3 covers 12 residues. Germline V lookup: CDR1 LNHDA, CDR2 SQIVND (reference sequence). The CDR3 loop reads CASISTSVEQFF. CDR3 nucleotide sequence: TGTGCCAGTATCTCTACTAGCGTTGAGCAGTTCTTC.

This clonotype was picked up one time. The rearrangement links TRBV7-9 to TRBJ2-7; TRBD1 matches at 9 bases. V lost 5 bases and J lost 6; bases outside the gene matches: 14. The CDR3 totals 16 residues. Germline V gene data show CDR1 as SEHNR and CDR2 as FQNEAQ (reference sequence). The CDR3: CASSPQWGTGKGEQYF. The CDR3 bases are TGTGCCAGCAGCCCTCAGTGGGGGACAGGGAAAGGCGAGCAGTACTTC.

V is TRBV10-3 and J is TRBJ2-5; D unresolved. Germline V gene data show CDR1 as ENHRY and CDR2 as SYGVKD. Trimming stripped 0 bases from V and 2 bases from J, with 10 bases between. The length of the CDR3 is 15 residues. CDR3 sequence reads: CAISESRLGQETQYF. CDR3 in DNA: TGTGCCATCAGTGAGTCGCGTCTGGGTCAAGAGACCCAGTACTTC.

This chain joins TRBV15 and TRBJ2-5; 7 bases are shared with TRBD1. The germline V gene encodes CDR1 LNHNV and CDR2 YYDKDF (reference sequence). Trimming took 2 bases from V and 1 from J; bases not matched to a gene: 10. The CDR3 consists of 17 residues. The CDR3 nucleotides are TGTGCCACCAGCAGACCGAAGGACAGGTACTTCCAAGAGACCCAGTACTTC. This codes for CATSRPKDRYFQETQYF.

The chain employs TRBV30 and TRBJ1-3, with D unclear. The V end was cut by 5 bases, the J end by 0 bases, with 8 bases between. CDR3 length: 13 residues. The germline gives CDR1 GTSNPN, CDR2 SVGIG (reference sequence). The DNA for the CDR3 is TGTGCCTGGGGGAGTCTCTCTGGAAACACCATATATTTT. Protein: CAWGSLSGNTIYF.